Listed below are T cell receptor beta chains from one sample, sequenced in a study of OX40 agonist ivuxolimab in advanced cancers. Sequencing used immunoSEQ multiplex PCR; TCRdb keeps in-frame clones, though not all of them. The repertoire consists of 75,000 to 100,000 clones, with less than 85% occurring once and the leading ten covering approximately 5%. The sample in question was CD4+ or CD8+ T cells sorted from blood, obtained in a trial of the OX40 agonist ivuxolimab. The receptor source for this set is an adult with an advanced solid tumor such as melanoma, head and neck, liver or kidney cancer. CDR3s include the opening cysteine and the closing phenylalanine or tryptophan. The D gene is left open where the match is weak. Some rows have no size entry. The others give once, few or many, or a class for an expanded clone.

abundance: .
v_gene: TRBV2
j_gene: TRBJ1-5
d_gene: .
len: 15
CDR3nt: TGTGCCAGCAGTTCGAGTCGGAATAGCAATCAGCCCCAGCATTTT
CDR3aa: CASSSSRNSNQPQHF

abundance: .
v_gene: TRBV15
j_gene: TRBJ2-5
d_gene: TRBD1
len: 15
CDR3nt: TGTGCCACCAGCAGAGATCGAGGGGGCGATAGGACCCAGTACTTC
CDR3aa: CATSRDRGGDRTQYF

abundance: few
v_gene: TRBV2
j_gene: TRBJ1-6
d_gene: TRBD1
len: 14
CDR3nt: TGTGCCAGCAGTGGGGACAGCTTGAATTCACCCCTCCACTTT
CDR3aa: CASSGDSLNSPLHF

abundance: .
v_gene: TRBV4-1
j_gene: TRBJ2-7
d_gene: .
len: 12
CDR3nt: TGCGCCAGCAGCCAGCCGAGTTACGAGCAGTACTTC
CDR3aa: CASSQPSYEQYF

abundance: few
v_gene: TRBV7-9
j_gene: TRBJ1-6
d_gene: .
len: 15
CDR3nt: TGTGCCAGCAGCTTAGGCAGGGGTGCAAATTCACCCCTCCACTTT
CDR3aa: CASSLGRGANSPLHF

abundance: .
v_gene: TRBV6-4
j_gene: TRBJ2-2
d_gene: .
len: 16
CDR3nt: TGTGCCAGCAGCCACTTCGCCGGGCTGAGCACCGGGGAGCTGTTTTTT
CDR3aa: CASSHFAGLSTGELFF

abundance: .
v_gene: TRBV27
j_gene: TRBJ2-1
d_gene: .
len: 14
CDR3nt: TGTGCCAGCAGTTTATTCCCTACGGGGAATGAGCAGTTCTTC
CDR3aa: CASSLFPTGNEQFF

abundance: .
v_gene: TRBV5-1
j_gene: TRBJ1-2
d_gene: .
len: 13
CDR3nt: TGCGCCAGCAGCTTGGTACCGCCTGATGGCTACACCTTC
CDR3aa: CASSLVPPDGYTF

abundance: .
v_gene: TRBV10-3
j_gene: TRBJ2-3
d_gene: TRBD1
len: 16
CDR3nt: TGTGCCATCAGTACCTTCGGACAGGGGGGATCAGATACGCAGTATTTT
CDR3aa: CAISTFGQGGSDTQYF

abundance: .
v_gene: TRBV6-1
j_gene: TRBJ1-2
d_gene: .
len: 14
CDR3nt: TGTGCCAGCAGTGAAGCTTTGGGGGACTATGGCTACACCTTC
CDR3aa: CASSEALGDYGYTF

abundance: .
v_gene: TRBV19
j_gene: TRBJ2-1
d_gene: .
len: 12
CDR3nt: TGTGCCAGTAGTATACCCCCGGGACGTCTGTTCTTC
CDR3aa: CASSIPPGRLFF

abundance: .
v_gene: TRBV27
j_gene: TRBJ2-7
d_gene: .
len: 13
CDR3nt: TGTGCCAGCAGTTTAAAGGTGTCCTACGAGCAGTACTTC
CDR3aa: CASSLKVSYEQYF

abundance: once
v_gene: TRBV6-1
j_gene: TRBJ1-6
d_gene: .
len: 14
CDR3nt: TGTGCCAGCACCCTTGGAGGGGGTAATTCACCCCTCCACTTT
CDR3aa: CASTLGGGNSPLHF

abundance: .
v_gene: TRBV11-2
j_gene: TRBJ2-1
d_gene: .
len: 15
CDR3nt: TGTGCCAGCAGCTTTACAGGACAGACAGACAATGAGCAGTTCTTC
CDR3aa: CASSFTGQTDNEQFF

abundance: .
v_gene: TRBV27
j_gene: TRBJ2-3
d_gene: .
len: 14
CDR3nt: TGTGCCAGCAGTTTTCGGCCCAGCACAGATACGCAGTATTTT
CDR3aa: CASSFRPSTDTQYF

abundance: .
v_gene: TRBV10-3
j_gene: TRBJ2-7
d_gene: TRBD1
len: 15
CDR3nt: TGTGCCATCAGTTCGCTACAGGGGCTGGTACGCGAGCAGTACTTC
CDR3aa: CAISSLQGLVREQYF

abundance: .
v_gene: TRBV18
j_gene: TRBJ2-3
d_gene: .
len: 15
CDR3nt: TGTGCCAGCTCAGCAGACAGGACTTTAACAGATACGCAGTATTTT
CDR3aa: CASSADRTLTDTQYF

abundance: .
v_gene: TRBV7-3
j_gene: TRBJ2-1
d_gene: .
len: 15
CDR3nt: TGTGCCAGCAGCTTTGGCGGGAACCCCTACAATGAGCAGTTCTTC
CDR3aa: CASSFGGNPYNEQFF

abundance: .
v_gene: TRBV2
j_gene: TRBJ2-1
d_gene: TRBD2
len: 15
CDR3nt: TGTGCCAGCAGTGAAAGGGGCGGGAGAACTTGGGAGCAGTTCTTC
CDR3aa: CASSERGGRTWEQFF

abundance: .
v_gene: TRBV2
j_gene: TRBJ2-2
d_gene: TRBD1
len: 15
CDR3nt: TGTGCCAGCGCCCGAGACAGGGGCGACACCGGGGAGCTGTTTTTT
CDR3aa: CASARDRGDTGELFF

abundance: .
v_gene: TRBV18
j_gene: TRBJ2-7
d_gene: .
len: 14
CDR3nt: TGTGCCAGCTCACCAAGGCAGGGACCCTACGAGCAGTACTTC
CDR3aa: CASSPRQGPYEQYF

abundance: .
v_gene: TRBV7-9
j_gene: TRBJ1-4
d_gene: .
len: 15
CDR3nt: TGTGCCAGCAGCTTCCCCCCGATTGAAAATGAAAAACTGTTTTTT
CDR3aa: CASSFPPIENEKLFF